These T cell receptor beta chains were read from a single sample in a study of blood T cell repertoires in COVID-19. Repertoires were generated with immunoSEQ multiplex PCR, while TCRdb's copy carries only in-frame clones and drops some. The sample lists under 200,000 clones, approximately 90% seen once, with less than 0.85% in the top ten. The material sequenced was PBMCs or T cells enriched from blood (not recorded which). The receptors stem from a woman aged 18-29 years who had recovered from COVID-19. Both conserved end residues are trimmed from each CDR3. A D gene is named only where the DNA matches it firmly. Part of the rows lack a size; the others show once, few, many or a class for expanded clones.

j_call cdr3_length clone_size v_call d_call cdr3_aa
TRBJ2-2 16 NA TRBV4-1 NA ASSPGGWSSGNTGELF
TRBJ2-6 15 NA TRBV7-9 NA ASSLALGASGANVLT
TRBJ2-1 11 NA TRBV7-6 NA ASSLGLAYEQF
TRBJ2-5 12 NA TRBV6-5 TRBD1 ASSYSRGQETQY
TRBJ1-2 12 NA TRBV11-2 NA ASSSAGRGKGYT
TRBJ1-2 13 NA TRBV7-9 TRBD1 ASSNTGTGVYGYT
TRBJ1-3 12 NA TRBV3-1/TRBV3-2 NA ASSQDSGGNTIY
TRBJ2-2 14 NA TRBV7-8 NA ASSLEVRINTGELF
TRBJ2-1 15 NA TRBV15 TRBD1 ATSREIRDRGSNEQF
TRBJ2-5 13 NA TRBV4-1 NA ASSQTSSRGETQY
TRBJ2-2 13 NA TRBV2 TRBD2 ASSPGLAGTGELF
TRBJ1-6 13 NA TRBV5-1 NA ASSGGDQTHSPLH
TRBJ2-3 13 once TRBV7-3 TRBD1 ASSLGTGPSDTQY
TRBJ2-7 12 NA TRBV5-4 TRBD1 ASSTGQGPNEQY
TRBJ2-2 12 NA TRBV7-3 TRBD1 ASRTGSGGGELF
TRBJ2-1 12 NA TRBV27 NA ASSQLGSYNEQF
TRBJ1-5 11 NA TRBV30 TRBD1 AWSRTGNQPQH
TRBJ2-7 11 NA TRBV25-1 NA ASSFSGFHEQY
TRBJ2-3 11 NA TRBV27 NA ASRRDPGDTQY
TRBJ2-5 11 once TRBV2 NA ASKGAWGETQY
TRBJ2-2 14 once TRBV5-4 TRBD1 ASSPDRGRDTGELF
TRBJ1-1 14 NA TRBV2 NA ASSEFGVPKNTEAF
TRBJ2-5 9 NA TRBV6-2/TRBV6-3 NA ASSYEETQY
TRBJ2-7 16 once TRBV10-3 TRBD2 AISESYSTSGGNYEQY
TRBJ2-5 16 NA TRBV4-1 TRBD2 ASSHAPGTSGYQETQY
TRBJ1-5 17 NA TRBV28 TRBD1 ASSGTFSPGQISNQPQH
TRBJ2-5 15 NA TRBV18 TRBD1 ASSPPPRKGARETQY
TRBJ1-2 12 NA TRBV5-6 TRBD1 ASSLSQGAVGYT
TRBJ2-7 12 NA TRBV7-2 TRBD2 ASSPGTSGYEQY
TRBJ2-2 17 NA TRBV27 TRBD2 ASSLLGRSGRGGTGELF
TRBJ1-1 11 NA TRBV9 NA ASSVDIYTEAF
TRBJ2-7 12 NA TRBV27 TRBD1 ASSLWTGGYEQY
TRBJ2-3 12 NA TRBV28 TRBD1 ASRKGQNTDTQY
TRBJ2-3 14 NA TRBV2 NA ASSTRQGRDTDTQY
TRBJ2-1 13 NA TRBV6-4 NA ASSVTGSSYNEQF
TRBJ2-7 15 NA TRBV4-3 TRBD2 ASSQDWTSGSYHEQY
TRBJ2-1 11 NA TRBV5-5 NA ASSRGREHEQF